This T cell receptor beta chain comes out of a study of T-cell reconstitution after alpha-beta-depleted transplantation in children. General study findings and limits: Most T-cell counts and diversity one year after the transplant came from T cells that were newly produced. Several hundred expanded graft clones reportedly gave rise to the alpha-beta T cells present about two months after transplant. Surviving recipient T cells and thymic progenitors underlay high day-60 TCRbeta diversity in some patients.

Concerning this clonotype: Its antigen is not known. Since a much larger clone is just one base distant, this may be a read error.

The authors prepared the TCRbeta library with unique molecular identifiers. TCRdb reprocessed the PCR reads with MiXCR, giving one entry per CDR3 protein. This table holds 540,000 or so distinct CDR3 sequences, roughly 23% found once. The CDR3 extends over 13 amino acids. CDR1 and CDR2 (germline): SEHNR, FQNEAQ (reference sequence). Specimen: PBMCs, mostly from graft donor cells, collected 360 days after TCRalphabeta/CD19-depleted stem cell transplant. The clonotype was recovered from a boy under three years old who had a stem cell transplant for acute myeloid leukemia, so the T cells may come from the graft donor. J is TRBJ2-1 and V is TRBV7-9, with a weak D call TRBD1 (7 bases). The DNA for the CDR3 is TGTCCCAGCACCCAGGGGGGTTACAATGAGCAGTTCTTC. Its protein product is CPSTQGGYNEQFF.